Listed below are T cell receptor beta chains from one sample, sequenced in a study of blood T cell repertoires in COVID-19. Only in-frame clones appear in the TCRdb table, and some are missing; sequencing was by immunoSEQ multiplex PCR. Among roughly 70,000 clones listed, 85% to 90% were seen once. Sequenced material: peripheral blood. These receptors all stem from an elderly woman with active COVID-19. The CDR3 runs from the conserved cysteine through the conserved F or W. Each record gives: clone size, J gene, V gene, D gene, CDR3 protein, CDR3 DNA. The D gene is left open where the match is weak. Clone size appears in some rows only: once, few, many, or a class for an expanded clone.

>.|TRBJ1-2|TRBV28|.
CASTPPLQWGRLKDGYTF
TGTGCCAGCACCCCCCCGCTTCAATGGGGGCGCCTAAAGGATGGCTACACCTTC
>.|TRBJ1-4|TRBV12-3/TRBV12-4|.
CASSLGHQEKLFF
TGTGCCAGCAGTTTAGGTCATCAGGAAAAACTGTTTTTT
>.|TRBJ2-7|TRBV28|TRBD2
CASRVAGGSYYEQYF
TGTGCCAGCAGAGTAGCGGGAGGCTCCTACTACGAGCAGTACTTC
>.|TRBJ2-5|TRBV19|TRBD2
CASSPREGLETQYF
TGTGCCAGTAGCCCTCGGGAGGGCCTGGAGACCCAGTACTTC
>.|TRBJ2-1|TRBV19|TRBD2
CASSPTPRTSGEQFF
TGTGCCAGTAGTCCCACCCCCCGGACTAGCGGTGAGCAGTTCTTC
>.|TRBJ2-6|TRBV18|TRBD2
CASSPKSTSGSSGANVLTF
TGTGCCAGCTCACCAAAATCAACTAGCGGCTCCTCTGGGGCCAACGTCCTGACTTTC
>.|TRBJ2-1|TRBV7-3|.
CASSPPSQLIAASGNEQFF
TGTGCCAGCAGCCCCCCTTCCCAATTAATAGCGGCAAGCGGGAATGAGCAGTTCTTC
>few|TRBJ1-6|TRBV9|TRBD1
CASSPRAGTANSPLHF
TGTGCCAGCAGCCCAAGAGCCGGGACAGCAAATTCACCCCTCCACTTT
>.|TRBJ2-5|TRBV28|.
CASSPGWRQETQYF
TGTGCCAGCAGTCCTGGCTGGAGACAAGAGACCCAGTACTTC
>.|TRBJ2-1|TRBV19|TRBD2
CASSIQTSGRLNNEQFF
TGTGCCAGTAGTATACAAACTAGCGGGAGGCTAAACAATGAGCAGTTCTTC
>.|TRBJ2-3|TRBV7-2|TRBD2
CASSPRAASGSTDTQYF
TGTGCCAGCAGCCCCCGGGCGGCTAGCGGGAGCACAGATACGCAGTATTTT
>once|TRBJ2-1|TRBV28|TRBD2
CATRAGGTYNEQFF
TGTGCCACTCGAGCGGGAGGTACCTACAATGAGCAGTTCTTC
>.|TRBJ2-2|TRBV18|TRBD2
CASSPPSRLAGSGELFF
TGTGCCAGCTCCCCCCCGAGTCGACTAGCGGGGTCCGGGGAGCTGTTTTTT
>few|TRBJ1-5|TRBV5-1|.
CASSLDSSNQPQHF
TGCGCCAGCAGCTTGGACAGCAGTAATCAGCCCCAGCATTTT
>.|TRBJ2-3|TRBV5-1|.
CASSSTTLPGDTQYF
TGCGCCAGCAGCTCCACAACTTTACCGGGAGATACGCAGTATTTT
>.|TRBJ2-7|TRBV7-8|.
CASSLERIYEQYF
TGTGCCAGCAGCTTAGAGAGGATCTACGAGCAGTACTTC
>few|TRBJ2-2|TRBV4-2|.
CASSQDPYSGELFF
TGTGCCAGCAGCCAAGACCCCTACTCCGGGGAGCTGTTTTTT
>.|TRBJ2-5|TRBV30|TRBD1
CAWSPGQGVETQYF
TGTGCCTGGAGTCCCGGACAGGGAGTGGAGACCCAGTACTTC
>.|TRBJ1-4|TRBV4-3|TRBD1
CASSQDLGQGIVVEKLFF
TGCGCCAGCAGCCAAGATCTGGGACAGGGGATAGTAGTCGAGAAACTGTTTTTT
>.|TRBJ2-1|TRBV7-6|TRBD2
CASSPGTSAYNEQFF
TGTGCCAGCAGCCCCGGGACTAGTGCCTACAATGAGCAGTTCTTC
>.|TRBJ2-5|TRBV6-2/TRBV6-3|.
CASSYITAQETQYF
TGTGCCAGCAGTTATATTACAGCCCAAGAGACCCAGTACTTC
>.|TRBJ2-7|TRBV3-1/TRBV3-2|.
CASSQEAAKSYEQYF
TGTGCCAGCAGCCAAGAGGCAGCGAAATCCTACGAGCAGTACTTC
>.|TRBJ2-5|TRBV10-3|.
CAIFAEEQETQYF
TGTGCCATCTTCGCAGAAGAACAAGAGACCCAGTACTTC